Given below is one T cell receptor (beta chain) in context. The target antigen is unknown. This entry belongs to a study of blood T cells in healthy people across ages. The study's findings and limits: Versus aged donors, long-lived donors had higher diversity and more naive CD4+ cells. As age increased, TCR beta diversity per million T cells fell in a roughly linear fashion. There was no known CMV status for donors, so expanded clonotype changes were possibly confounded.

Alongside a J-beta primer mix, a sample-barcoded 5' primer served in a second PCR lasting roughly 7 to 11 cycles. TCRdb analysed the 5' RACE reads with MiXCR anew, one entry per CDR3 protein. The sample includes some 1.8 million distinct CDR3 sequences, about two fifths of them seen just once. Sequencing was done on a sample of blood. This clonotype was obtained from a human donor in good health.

The CDR3 region has the DNA TGTGCCAGCAGCGCCGGGACTCCCAATACGCAGTATTTT. Translated: CASSAGTPNTQYF. The chain employs TRBV5-6 and TRBJ2-3, with a possible D match to TRBD2 (6 bases). The CDR3 length is 13 residues. The germline CDR1 and CDR2 sequences are SGHDT and YYEEEE. Trimming stripped 4 bases from V and 7 bases from J, with 13 bases between. The full variable domain, rest sourced from reference TRBV5-6 and TRBJ2-3, is DAGVTQSPTHLIKTRGQQVTLRCSPKSGHDTVSWYQQALGQGPQFIFQYYEEEERQRGNFPDRFSGHQFPNYSSELNVNALLLGDSALYLCASSAGTPNTQYFGPGTRLTVL.